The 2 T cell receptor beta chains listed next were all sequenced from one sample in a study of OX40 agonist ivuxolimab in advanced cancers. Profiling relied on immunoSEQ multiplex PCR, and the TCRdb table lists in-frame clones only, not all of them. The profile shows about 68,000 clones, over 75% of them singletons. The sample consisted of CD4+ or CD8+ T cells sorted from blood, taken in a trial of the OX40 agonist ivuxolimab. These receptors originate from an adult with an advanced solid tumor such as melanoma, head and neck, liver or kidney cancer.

The CDR3 region has the DNA TGTGCTAGTGGTTTGTCGTTGGACAGGTGGTATGGCTACACCTTC. Its translation is CASGLSLDRWYGYTF. The chain couples TRBV12-5 to TRBJ1-2; 7 nucleotides line up with TRBD1. V trimming: 2 bases; J trimming: 5 bases; junction bases outside the gene matches: 8. The CDR3 length is 15 residues. The germline V gene has CDR1 LGHNT and CDR2 FRNRAP. The full variable domain, with the rest looked up from reference TRBV12-5 and TRBJ1-2, is DARVTQTPRHKVTEMGQEVTMRCQPILGHNTVFWYRQTMMQGLELLAYFRNRAPLDDSGMPKDRFSAEMPDATLATLKIQPSEPRDSAVYFCASGLSLDRWYGYTFGSGTRLTVV.

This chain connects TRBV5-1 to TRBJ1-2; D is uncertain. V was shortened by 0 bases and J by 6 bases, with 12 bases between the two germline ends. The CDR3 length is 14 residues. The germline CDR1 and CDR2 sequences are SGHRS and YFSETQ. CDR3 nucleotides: TGCGCCAGCAGCTTGGCAGGAGTAGGAGATGGCTACACCTTC. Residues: CASSLAGVGDGYTF.